Sequencing of this T cell receptor (beta chain) was carried out in a study of siplizumab effects on memory and regulatory T cells. Points from the study as a whole: Unstimulated subsets captured only a minor fraction of alloreactive clones. Naive T cells, seemingly more diverse than memory cells, seemed major alloresponse contributors. No functional test confirmed suppression by proliferating siplizumab-culture Tregs.

As to this clone: Its antigen is currently unknown.

From germline, CDR1 is MNHEY and CDR2 SMNVEV (reference sequence). CDR3 size: 15 residues. V was shortened by 0 bases and J by 7 bases, with 13 bases between the two germline ends. Each sample yielded approximately 9 x 10^4 assayed TCR templates. Profiled with immunoSEQ multiplex PCR; TCRdb holds only in-frame clones, not every one. This table has over 60,000 clones, roughly nine tenths appearing once. The sequence derives from a human donor in good health. The chain has TRBV27 and TRBJ2-1, with D possibly being TRBD2 (6 bases). The sequencing input was CD8+ T cells sorted from blood. CDR3 bases: TGTGCCAGCAGTTTATCACGGGGGATGCTGAATGAGCAGTTCTTC. Protein product: CASSLSRGMLNEQFF.